Sequencing of this TCR beta chain was carried out in a study of T cell responses to AZD1222 COVID-19 vaccine. Points from the study as a whole: Recipients of two AZD1222 doses showed rising Spike-specific TCR breadth and depth. Donors in the cohort were predominantly white British and more often female, and clonal diversity was possibly underestimated. Baseline seropositivity occurred in only 5 to 7 AZD1222 recipients.

Germline V gene sequence: CDR1 MDHEN, CDR2 SYDVKM. After removal of 2 bases from V and 3 bases from J, the junction contained 3 bases not matched to a gene. This CDR3 has 15 amino acids. TCRdb's copy holds only in-frame clones and misses some; the assay was immunoSEQ multiplex PCR. The repertoire includes 140,000 to 150,000 clones, 92% of them detected once, and 1.7% sits in the top ten. A single count supports this clone. Its specificity is not known. The source material was peripheral blood, sampled on day 0 of AZD1222 vaccination. This clonotype originated in an adult in good health. The gene calls are TRBV28 and TRBJ1-5, with 8 bases lining up with TRBD1. CDR3 protein: CASSLGGQVNQPQHF. DNA for the CDR3: TGTGCCAGCAGTTTAGGGGGACAGGTCAATCAGCCCCAGCATTTT.